These 15 T cell receptor beta chains were all obtained from the same sample, sequenced in a study of CD8 T cells in ankylosing spondylitis. TCRdb re-called the 5' RACE reads through MiXCR, storing one row per CDR3 protein. The table records about 250,000 distinct CDR3 sequences, approximately 30% of them present only once. What was sequenced was blood, either unsorted or a sorted T cell fraction (not recorded which). These receptors all come from a male donor with ankylosing spondylitis or in good health (not recorded which).

The rearrangement links TRBV29-1 to TRBJ2-2; D remains unclear. Germline V gene sequence: CDR1 SQVTM, CDR2 ANQGSEA. The CDR3 length is 13 residues. V lost 0 bases to trimming and J lost 0 bases, with 2 bases between them. In nucleotides, the CDR3 is TGCAGCGTTGAAGATCCGAACACCGGGGAGCTGTTTTTT. It codes for CSVEDPNTGELFF.

The rearrangement links TRBV20-1 to TRBJ2-3; perhaps TRBD2 as D (5 bases). From germline, CDR1 is DFQATT and CDR2 SNEGSKA (reference sequence). The CDR3 has 13 amino acids. Trimming cost V 3 bases and J 2 bases, with 9 bases left between them. The CDR3 DNA follows: TGCAGTGCTAGTCGGGGATTCACAGATACGCAGTATTTT. It translates to CSASRGFTDTQYF.

This chain's CDR3 is CASSQARMRGYTF. CDR3 sequence (DNA): TGTGCCAGCAGCCAAGCAAGGATGCGTGGCTACACCTTC. The J gene is TRBJ1-2, the V gene TRBV4-2; D not resolved. The germline V and J ends were trimmed by 1 base and 7 bases, with 10 bases remaining between them. CDR3 length equals 13 residues. The germline CDR1 and CDR2 sequences are LGHNA and YNFKEQ.

This chain's CDR3 is CSARQWGVREQFF. Here the CDR3 DNA reads TGCAGCGCCCGACAGTGGGGCGTACGGGAGCAGTTCTTC. The chain has TRBV29-1 and TRBJ2-1; TRBD1 might be the D (5 bases). The CDR3 is 13 amino acids. The germline V and J ends were trimmed by 7 bases and 10 bases, with 20 bases remaining between them. Germline CDR1 and CDR2: SQVTM and ANQGSEA.

J is TRBJ2-3 and V is TRBV10-3, with D possibly being TRBD1 or TRBD2 (7 bases each). V was trimmed by 11 bases and J by 2 bases, leaving 14 bases between them. The CDR3 loop spans 13 amino acids. The V gene's germline CDR1 is ENHRY and CDR2 SYGVKD. The CDR3 DNA reads as TGTGCCTCCTCAGGGGGGGACACAGATACGCAGTATTTT. This encodes CASSGGDTDTQYF.

This clonotype was seen a handful of times. Here the CDR3 DNA reads TGTGCCAGCAGCTTAAGTGAACTAGCGGGGCCCTACGAGCAGTACTTC. Amino acids: CASSLSELAGPYEQYF. The rearrangement uses TRBV7-8 and TRBJ2-7; TRBD2 agrees at 10 bases. Germline CDR1 reads SGHVS; CDR2 reads FQNEAQ. This CDR3 contains 16 residues. With 2 bases clipped from V and 2 bases from J, the junction kept 6 bases outside the gene matches.

In its sample, this clonotype was seen a few times. This sequence joins TRBV29-1 and TRBJ2-2; D might be TRBD2 (5 bases). Germline lookup yields CDR1 SQVTM and CDR2 ANQGSEA. V was shortened by 7 bases and J by 3 bases, with 9 bases between the two germline ends. This CDR3 contains 12 residues. CDR3 region: CSARGDTGELFF. The CDR3 nucleotides read TGCAGCGCCCGGGGAGACACCGGGGAGCTGTTTTTT.

This clonotype has only a few counts. V and J are TRBV5-6 and TRBJ1-2, with D maybe TRBD1 (6 bases). The CDR3 has 13 amino acids. V was clipped by 0 bases and J by 6 bases, with 9 bases between them. Germline CDR1 reads SGHDT; CDR2 reads YYEEEE. The CDR3 DNA is TGTGCCAGCAGCTTGGTACAGGGCCATGGCTACACCTTC. Encoded protein: CASSLVQGHGYTF. The full variable domain, rest sourced from reference TRBV5-6 and TRBJ1-2, is DAGVTQSPTHLIKTRGQQVTLRCSPKSGHDTVSWYQQALGQGPQFIFQYYEEEERQRGNFPDRFSGHQFPNYSSELNVNALLLGDSALYLCASSLVQGHGYTFGSGTRLTVV.

There are a few counts of this clonotype. The chain uses TRBV11-2 and TRBJ2-7, with a possible D match to TRBD1 (6 bases). V shed 1 base and J shed 3 bases, with 13 bases lying between them. CDR1 and CDR2 from the germline V gene are SGHAT and FQNNGV. The CDR3 consists of 15 residues. CDR3 amino acids: CASSLVRGPFYEQYF. The CDR3 DNA follows: TGTGCCAGCAGCTTAGTCAGGGGCCCCTTCTACGAGCAGTACTTC.

This clonotype was detected a few times. The V and J genes are TRBV12-3 or TRBV12-4 and TRBJ2-7, with 7 bases fitting TRBD2. J gave up 2 bases and V 6 bases, and 13 bases lay outside the gene matches. This CDR3 has 16 residues. As DNA, the CDR3 is TGTGCCAGCAGCGCCCCGACGGCGGGGGTTACCTACGAGCAGTACTTC. Translating gives CASSAPTAGVTYEQYF.

The chain uses TRBV12-3 or TRBV12-4 and TRBJ2-1, with D unresolved. There are 14 residues in the CDR3. The V end was cut by 0 bases, the J end by 5 bases, with 8 bases between. The DNA of the CDR3 is TGTGCCAGCAGTTTAGCAGGGATGCACAATGAGCAGTTCTTC. It encodes CASSLAGMHNEQFF.

In its sample, this clonotype was seen a few times. The genes are TRBV20-1 and TRBJ1-1; a possible D gene is TRBD1 (6 bases). CDR1 and CDR2 from the germline V gene are DFQATT and SNEGSKA (reference sequence). The CDR3 totals 13 residues. The germline V and J ends were trimmed by 3 bases and 1 base, with 9 bases remaining between them. The CDR3: CSARDRSNTEAFF. CDR3 DNA sequence: TGCAGTGCTAGGGACAGATCGAACACTGAAGCTTTCTTT.

The chain uses TRBV20-1 and TRBJ2-4; 9 bases map to TRBD1. CDR1 and CDR2 (germline): DFQATT, SNEGSKA (reference sequence). The CDR3 runs to 13 residues. Germline trimming cut 1 base from V and 7 bases from J; bases unmatched to any gene: 2. In nucleotides, the CDR3 is TGCAGTGCTAGAGTAGGACAGGGGAACATTCAGTACTTC. Amino acid sequence: CSARVGQGNIQYF.

The chain carries TRBV5-5 and TRBJ2-7, with 9 bases aligning to TRBD1. V was pared by 0 bases and J by 2 bases, with 9 bases of the junction left unmatched. CDR3 size: 17 residues. The germline gives CDR1 SGHKS, CDR2 YYEKEE (reference sequence). The CDR3 DNA sequence: TGTGCCAGCAGCTTGGCCAGGTCCGGGACAGGGACCTACGAGCAGTACTTC. The encoded protein is CASSLARSGTGTYEQYF.

The CDR3 nucleotides are TGCAGTGCTAGAGTAGGGGGCAGGGAGTATAATTCACCCCTCCACTTT. This translates into CSARVGGREYNSPLHF. V gene TRBV20-1 combines with J gene TRBJ1-6; TRBD1 matches at 7 bases. In germline, CDR1 is DFQATT, CDR2 SNEGSKA (reference sequence). The CDR3 contains 16 residues. With 1 base clipped from V and 4 bases from J, the junction kept 7 bases outside the gene matches.